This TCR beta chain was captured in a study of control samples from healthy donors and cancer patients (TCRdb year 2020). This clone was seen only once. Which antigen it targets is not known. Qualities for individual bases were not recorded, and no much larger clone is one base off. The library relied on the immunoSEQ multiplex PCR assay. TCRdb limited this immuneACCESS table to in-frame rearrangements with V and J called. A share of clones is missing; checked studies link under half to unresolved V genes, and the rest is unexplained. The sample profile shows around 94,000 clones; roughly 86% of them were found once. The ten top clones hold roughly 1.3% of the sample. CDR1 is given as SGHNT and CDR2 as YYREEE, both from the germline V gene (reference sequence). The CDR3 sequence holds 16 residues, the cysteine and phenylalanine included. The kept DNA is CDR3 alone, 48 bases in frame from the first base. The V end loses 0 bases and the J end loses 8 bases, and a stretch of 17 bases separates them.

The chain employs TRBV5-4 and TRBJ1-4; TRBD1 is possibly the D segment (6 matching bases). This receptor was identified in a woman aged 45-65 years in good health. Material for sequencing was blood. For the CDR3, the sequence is CASSLAVGKGGEKLFF. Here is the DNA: TGTGCCAGCAGCTTGGCCGTCGGCAAGGGGGGGGAAAAACTGTTTTTT.